Listed below are T cell receptor beta chains from one sample, sequenced in a study of cytomegalovirus exposure and HLA in healthy donors. Method: immunoSEQ multiplex PCR; TCRdb's copy keeps in-frame clones and lacks some. This repertoire shows 220,000 or so clones, around 78% found once; its top ten account for 4.5% to 6%. Sample: PBMCs. All receptors derive from a young woman in good health and CMV-seronegative. CDR3s include the opening cysteine and the closing phenylalanine or tryptophan. D genes are given only for firm matches.

CDR3,DNA,V,J,D
CSVRGGAPSSGANVLTF,TGCAGCGTGCGAGGGGGCGCCCCCAGCTCTGGGGCCAACGTCCTGACTTTC,TRBV29-1,TRBJ2-6,TRBD1
CASSLWGLERASDTQYF,TGCGCCAGCAGCTTGTGGGGCTTGGAGAGGGCCTCAGATACGCAGTATTTT,TRBV5-1,TRBJ2-3,-
CASSSPRTGGYYGYTF,TGTGCCAGTAGTTCACCCCGTACAGGGGGATACTATGGCTACACCTTC,TRBV19,TRBJ1-2,TRBD1
CASSQVRALETQYF,TGTGCCAGCAGCCAAGTACGTGCTTTGGAGACCCAGTACTTC,TRBV14,TRBJ2-5,-
CASSPDGDRVAGELFF,TGCGCCAGCAGCCCCGACGGGGACAGGGTAGCGGGGGAGCTGTTTTTT,TRBV5-1,TRBJ2-2,TRBD1
CASSLLLAGGRDEQYF,TGCGCCAGCAGCTTGTTGCTAGCGGGGGGGCGGGACGAGCAGTACTTC,TRBV5-1,TRBJ2-7,TRBD2
CASSGAAEAFF,TGTGCCAGCAGTGGGGCAGCTGAAGCTTTCTTT,TRBV2,TRBJ1-1,-
CASSQDITGGYEQYF,TGCGCCAGCAGCCAAGATATTACAGGGGGCTACGAGCAGTACTTC,TRBV4-1,TRBJ2-7,TRBD1
CASSLDSSPEQYF,TGTGCCAGCAGCTTAGATTCTAGCCCCGAGCAGTACTTC,TRBV11-2,TRBJ2-7,-
CASSLGTGSIYF,TGTGCCAGCAGCTTAGGGACAGGGTCCATATATTTT,TRBV7-9,TRBJ1-3,TRBD1
CASSVVPGGASDTQYF,TGTGCCAGCTCCGTCGTCCCTGGGGGCGCCTCAGATACGCAGTATTTT,TRBV18,TRBJ2-3,-
CASSLADRSNTEAFF,TGCGCCAGCAGCTTGGCGGACAGGTCGAACACTGAAGCTTTCTTT,TRBV5-1,TRBJ1-1,TRBD1
CASRDTSLDRGQPQHF,TGTGCCAGTAGAGACACTTCGTTGGACAGGGGCCAGCCCCAGCATTTT,TRBV19,TRBJ1-5,TRBD1
CASSPLQYNEQFF,TGTGCCAGCTCACCGTTACAGTACAATGAGCAGTTCTTC,TRBV18,TRBJ2-1,-
CASSLVVLAGVNEQFF,TGTGCCAGCAGCTTAGTGGTGCTAGCGGGGGTCAATGAGCAGTTCTTC,TRBV11-2,TRBJ2-1,TRBD2
CATQRQNTQYF,TGTGCCACCCAGAGGCAGAATACGCAGTATTTT,TRBV19,TRBJ2-3,-